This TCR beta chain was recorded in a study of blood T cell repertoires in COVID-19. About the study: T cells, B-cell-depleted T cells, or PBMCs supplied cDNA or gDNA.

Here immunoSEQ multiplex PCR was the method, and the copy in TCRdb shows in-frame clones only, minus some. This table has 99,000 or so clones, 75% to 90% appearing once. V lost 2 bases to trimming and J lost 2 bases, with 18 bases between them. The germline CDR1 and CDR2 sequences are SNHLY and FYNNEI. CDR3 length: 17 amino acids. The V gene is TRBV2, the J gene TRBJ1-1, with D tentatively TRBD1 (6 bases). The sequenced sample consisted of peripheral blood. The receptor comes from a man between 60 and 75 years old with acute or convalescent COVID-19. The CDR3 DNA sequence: TGTGCCAGCAGTGAACCCCCCTGGGGACAAATCAACACTGAAGCTTTCTTT. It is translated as CASSEPPWGQINTEAFF.